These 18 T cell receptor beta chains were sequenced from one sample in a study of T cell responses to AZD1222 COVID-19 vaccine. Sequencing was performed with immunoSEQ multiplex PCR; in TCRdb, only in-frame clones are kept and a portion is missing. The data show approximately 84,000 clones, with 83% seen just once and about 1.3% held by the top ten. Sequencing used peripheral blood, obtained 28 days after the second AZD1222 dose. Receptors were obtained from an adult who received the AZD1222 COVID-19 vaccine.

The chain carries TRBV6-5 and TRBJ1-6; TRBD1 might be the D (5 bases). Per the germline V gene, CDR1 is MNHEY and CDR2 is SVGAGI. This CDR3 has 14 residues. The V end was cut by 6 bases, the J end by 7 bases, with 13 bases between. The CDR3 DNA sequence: TGTGCCAGCAGCCCAGTGGGGGAAAATTCACCCCTCCACTTT. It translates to CASSPVGENSPLHF.

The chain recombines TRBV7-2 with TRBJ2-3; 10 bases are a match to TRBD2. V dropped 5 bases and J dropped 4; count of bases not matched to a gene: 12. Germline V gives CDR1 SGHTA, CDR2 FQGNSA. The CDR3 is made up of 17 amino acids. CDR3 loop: CASSPSGSFGSADTQYF. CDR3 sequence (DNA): TGTGCCAGCAGCCCTAGCGGGAGTTTTGGGTCCGCAGATACGCAGTATTTT.

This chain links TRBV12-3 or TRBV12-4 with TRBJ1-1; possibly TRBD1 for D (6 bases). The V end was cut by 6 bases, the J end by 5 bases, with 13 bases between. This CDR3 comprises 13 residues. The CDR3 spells CASSHMRGTEAFF. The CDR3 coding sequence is TGTGCCAGCAGCCATATGAGGGGGACTGAAGCTTTCTTT.

DNA for the CDR3: TGTGCCAGCAGTCCTTTCGTAACTAGCGGGAGTCTCAGGGGGGCCCAGTACTTC. This codes for CASSPFVTSGSLRGAQYF. The chain combines TRBV28 with TRBJ2-5; 11 bases are a match to TRBD2. V lost 5 bases to trimming and J lost 9 bases; unmatched junction nucleotides: 20. The CDR3 runs to 18 residues. Germline V gene lookup returns CDR1 MDHEN and CDR2 SYDVKM. Combining the CDR3 with reference TRBV28 and TRBJ2-5 gives the whole variable domain DVKVTQSSRYLVKRTGEKVFLECVQDMDHENMFWYRQDPGLGLRLIYFSYDVKMKEKGDIPEGYSVSREKKERFSLILESASTNQTSMYLCASSPFVTSGSLRGAQYFGPGTRLLVL.

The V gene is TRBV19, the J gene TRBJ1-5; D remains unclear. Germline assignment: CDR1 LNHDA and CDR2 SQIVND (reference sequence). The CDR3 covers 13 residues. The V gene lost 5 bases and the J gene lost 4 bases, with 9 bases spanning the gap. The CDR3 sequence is CASSFLENQPQHF. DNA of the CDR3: TGTGCCAGTAGTTTCTTGGAAAATCAGCCCCAGCATTTT.

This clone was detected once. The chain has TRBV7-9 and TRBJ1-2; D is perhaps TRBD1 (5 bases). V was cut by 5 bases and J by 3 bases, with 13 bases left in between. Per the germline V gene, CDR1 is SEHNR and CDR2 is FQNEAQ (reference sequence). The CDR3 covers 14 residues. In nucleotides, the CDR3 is TGTGCCAGCAGCGGGGAGGACACCTACTATGGCTACACCTTC. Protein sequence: CASSGEDTYYGYTF.

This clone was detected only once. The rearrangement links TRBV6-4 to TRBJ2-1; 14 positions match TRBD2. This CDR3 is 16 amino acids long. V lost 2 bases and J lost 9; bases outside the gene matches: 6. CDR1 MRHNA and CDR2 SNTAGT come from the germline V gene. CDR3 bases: TGTGCCAGCAGTGACAGGGGACTAGCGGGAGTGGGTGAGCAGTTCTTC. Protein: CASSDRGLAGVGEQFF.

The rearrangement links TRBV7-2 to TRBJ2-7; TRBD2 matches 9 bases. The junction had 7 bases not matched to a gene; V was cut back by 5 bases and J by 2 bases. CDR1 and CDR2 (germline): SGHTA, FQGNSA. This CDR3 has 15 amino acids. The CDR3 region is CASSKNSGSTYEQYF. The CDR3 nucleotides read TGTGCCAGCAGCAAGAATAGCGGGAGCACCTACGAGCAGTACTTC.

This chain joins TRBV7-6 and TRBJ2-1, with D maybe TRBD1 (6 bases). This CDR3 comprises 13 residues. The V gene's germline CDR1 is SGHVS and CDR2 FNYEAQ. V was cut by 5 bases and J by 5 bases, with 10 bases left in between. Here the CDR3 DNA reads TGTGCCAGCAGCGCCGGACAGAACAATGAGCAGTTCTTC. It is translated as CASSAGQNNEQFF.

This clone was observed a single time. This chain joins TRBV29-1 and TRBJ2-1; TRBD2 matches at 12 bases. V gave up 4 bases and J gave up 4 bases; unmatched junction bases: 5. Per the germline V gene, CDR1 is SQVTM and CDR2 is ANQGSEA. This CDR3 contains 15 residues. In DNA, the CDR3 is TGCAGCGTTGCCCTAGCGGGAGGGCTTTACAATGAGCAGTTCTTC. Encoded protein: CSVALAGGLYNEQFF.

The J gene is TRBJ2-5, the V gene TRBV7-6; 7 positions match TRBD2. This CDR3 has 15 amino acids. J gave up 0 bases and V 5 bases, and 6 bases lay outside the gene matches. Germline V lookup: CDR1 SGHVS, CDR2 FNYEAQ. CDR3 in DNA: TGTGCCAGCAGCAAGGCGGGGGAGTACCAAGAGACCCAGTACTTC. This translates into CASSKAGEYQETQYF.

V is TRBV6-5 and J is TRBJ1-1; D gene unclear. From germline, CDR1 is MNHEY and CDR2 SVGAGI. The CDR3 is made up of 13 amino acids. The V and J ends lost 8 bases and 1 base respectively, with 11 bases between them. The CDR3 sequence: CASYLEGNTEAFF. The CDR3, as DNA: TGTGCCAGCTACTTGGAGGGGAACACTGAAGCTTTCTTT.

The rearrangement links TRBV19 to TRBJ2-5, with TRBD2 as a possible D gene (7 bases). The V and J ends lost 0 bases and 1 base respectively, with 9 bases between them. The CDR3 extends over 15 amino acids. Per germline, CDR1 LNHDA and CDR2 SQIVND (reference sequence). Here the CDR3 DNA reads TGTGCCAGTAGTATAGATGGGGGGGCCCAAGAGACCCAGTACTTC. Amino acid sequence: CASSIDGGAQETQYF.

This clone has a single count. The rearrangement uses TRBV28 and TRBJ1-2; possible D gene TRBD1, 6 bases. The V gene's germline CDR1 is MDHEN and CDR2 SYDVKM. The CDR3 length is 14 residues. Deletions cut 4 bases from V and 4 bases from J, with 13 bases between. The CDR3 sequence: CASSSGALFYGYTF. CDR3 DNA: TGTGCCAGCAGTTCAGGGGCCCTATTCTATGGCTACACCTTC.

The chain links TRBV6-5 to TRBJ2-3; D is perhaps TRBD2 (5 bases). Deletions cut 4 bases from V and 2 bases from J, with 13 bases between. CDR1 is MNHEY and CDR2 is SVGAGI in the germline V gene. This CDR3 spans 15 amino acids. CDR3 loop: CASSFRGLDTDTQYF. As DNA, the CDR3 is TGTGCCAGCAGTTTCAGAGGACTCGACACAGATACGCAGTATTTT.

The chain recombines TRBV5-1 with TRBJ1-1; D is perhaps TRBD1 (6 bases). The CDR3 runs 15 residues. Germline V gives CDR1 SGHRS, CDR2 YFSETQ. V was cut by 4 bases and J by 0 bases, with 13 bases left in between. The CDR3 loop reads CASSPGTLMNTEAFF. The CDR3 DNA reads TGCGCCAGCAGCCCAGGGACACTCATGAACACTGAAGCTTTCTTT.

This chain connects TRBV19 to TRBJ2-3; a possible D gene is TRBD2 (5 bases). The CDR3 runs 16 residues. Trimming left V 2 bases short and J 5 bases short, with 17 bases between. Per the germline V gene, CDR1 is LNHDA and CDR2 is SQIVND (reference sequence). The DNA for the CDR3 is TGTGCCAGTAGTATAATTGCCGGGATTGAGAGAGATACGCAGTATTTT. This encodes CASSIIAGIERDTQYF.

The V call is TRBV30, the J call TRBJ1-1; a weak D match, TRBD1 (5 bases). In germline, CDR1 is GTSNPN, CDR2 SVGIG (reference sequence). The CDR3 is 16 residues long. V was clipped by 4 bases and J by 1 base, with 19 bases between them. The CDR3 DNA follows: TGTGCCTGGACCCCTCGGTACAGGCCTCAGAACACTGAAGCTTTCTTT. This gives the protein CAWTPRYRPQNTEAFF.